This T cell receptor (beta chain) was profiled in a study of shared clonotypes between healthy human individuals. TCRdb keeps only in-frame clones here, not all; method: immunoSEQ multiplex PCR. The table shows about 2 million clones, with 85% to 95% occurring only once. A single count supports this clone. This CDR3 has 13 amino acids. CDR1 is SGHAT, CDR2 FQNNGV, per germline. The V end lost 1 base, the J end lost 10 bases, and 11 bases lay between the germline ends. Naive CD8 cells lacked CD45RO, underwent positive selection for CCR7 and left out terminally differentiated effector memory CD45RA+ cells.

This receptor was identified in a man aged 18-30 years in good health. Sequencing was performed on naive CD8+ T cells sorted from blood. J is TRBJ2-1 and V is TRBV11-2; D is possibly TRBD2 (5 bases). CDR3: CASSLGPPGEQFF. In DNA, the CDR3 is TGTGCCAGCAGCTTAGGTCCGCCGGGGGAGCAGTTCTTC.